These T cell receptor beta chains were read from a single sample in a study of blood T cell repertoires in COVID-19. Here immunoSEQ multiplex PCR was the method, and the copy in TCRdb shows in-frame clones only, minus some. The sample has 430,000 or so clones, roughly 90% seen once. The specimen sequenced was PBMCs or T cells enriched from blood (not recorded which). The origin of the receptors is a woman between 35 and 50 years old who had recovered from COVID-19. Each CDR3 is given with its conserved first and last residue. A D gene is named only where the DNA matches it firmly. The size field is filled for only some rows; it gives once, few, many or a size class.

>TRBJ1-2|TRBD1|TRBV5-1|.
CASSPTQGQGAVYGYTF
TGCGCCAGCAGCCCGACCCAGGGACAGGGGGCCGTCTATGGCTACACCTTC
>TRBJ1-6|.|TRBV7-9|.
CASTTISSPLHF
TGTGCCAGCACCACTATAAGTTCACCCCTCCACTTT
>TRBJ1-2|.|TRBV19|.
CASRRLQGGYGYTF
TGTGCCAGTAGAAGATTGCAGGGTGGCTATGGCTACACCTTC
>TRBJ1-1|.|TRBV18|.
CASSPEMNTEAFF
TGTGCCAGCTCACCAGAGATGAACACTGAAGCTTTCTTT
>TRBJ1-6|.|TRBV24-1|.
CATAPRDKLLSPLHF
TGTGCCACCGCGCCCCGGGACAAGTTACTGTCACCCCTCCACTTT
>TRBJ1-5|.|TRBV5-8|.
CASSPELGSNQPQHF
TGTGCCAGCAGCCCGGAGTTGGGTAGCAATCAGCCCCAGCATTTT
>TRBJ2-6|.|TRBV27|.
CASSPRGANVLTF
TGTGCCAGCAGTCCGCGGGGGGCCAACGTCCTGACTTTC
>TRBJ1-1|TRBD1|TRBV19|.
CASRDRAGTEAFF
TGTGCCAGTAGGGACAGGGCCGGTACTGAAGCTTTCTTT
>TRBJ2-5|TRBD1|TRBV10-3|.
CAISESGTGETQYF
TGTGCCATCAGTGAGAGTGGGACAGGAGAGACCCAGTACTTC
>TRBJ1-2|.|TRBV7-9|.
CASSLVGGPNYGYTF
TGTGCCAGCAGCTTAGTTGGGGGCCCTAACTATGGCTACACCTTC
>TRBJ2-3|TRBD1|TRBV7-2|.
CASSLGDSPSTDTQYF
TGTGCCAGCAGCTTAGGGGACAGCCCTAGCACAGATACGCAGTATTTT
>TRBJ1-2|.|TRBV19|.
CASTLNGGWRYGYTF
TGTGCCAGTACCCTTAATGGGGGCTGGCGCTATGGCTACACCTTC
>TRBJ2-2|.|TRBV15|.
CATSRDLTGELFF
TGTGCCACCAGCAGAGACCTCACCGGGGAGCTGTTTTTT
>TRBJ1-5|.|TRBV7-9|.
CASSSLVSGQPQHF
TGTGCCAGCAGCTCCCTGGTTTCCGGTCAGCCCCAGCATTTT
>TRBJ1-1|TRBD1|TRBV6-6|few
CASSRTGGGLHSF
TGTGCCAGCAGTAGGACAGGGGGCGGATTACACTCCTTT
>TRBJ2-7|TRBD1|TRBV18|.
CASSPYRGRGDEQYF
TGTGCCAGCTCACCGTACAGGGGGAGAGGCGACGAGCAGTACTTC
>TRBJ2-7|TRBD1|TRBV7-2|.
CASSLRDRGPYEQYF
TGTGCCAGCAGCTTAAGAGACAGGGGGCCCTACGAGCAGTACTTC
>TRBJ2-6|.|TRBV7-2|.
CASSLSSAAGANVLTF
TGTGCCAGCAGCCTCAGTTCAGCGGCTGGGGCCAACGTCCTGACTTTC
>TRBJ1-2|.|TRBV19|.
CASSIQSGDYGYTF
TGTGCCAGTAGTATACAGTCAGGGGACTATGGCTACACCTTC
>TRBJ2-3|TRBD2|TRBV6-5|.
CAARGGFTNTDTQYF
TGTGCCGCTCGGGGGGGCTTTACTAACACAGATACGCAGTATTTT
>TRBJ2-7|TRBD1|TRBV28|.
CASSLIGTGRNYEQYF
TGTGCCAGCAGTTTAATTGGGACAGGGAGGAACTACGAGCAGTACTTC
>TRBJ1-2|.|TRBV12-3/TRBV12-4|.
CASSLKAGYGYTF
TGTGCCAGCAGTTTAAAGGCAGGCTATGGCTACACCTTC
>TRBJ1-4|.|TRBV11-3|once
CASSLRGSNEKLFF
TGTGCCAGCAGCTTACGGGGGTCTAATGAAAAACTGTTTTTT
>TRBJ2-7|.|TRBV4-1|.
CASSRRLQSDSYEQYF
TGCGCCAGCAGCCGCCGCCTCCAGTCAGATTCCTACGAGCAGTACTTC
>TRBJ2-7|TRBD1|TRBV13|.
CASRRQGTSSYEQYF
TGTGCCAGCAGACGACAGGGCACAAGCTCCTACGAGCAGTACTTC
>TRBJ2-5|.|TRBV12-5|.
CASGGGETQYF
TGTGCTAGTGGCGGGGGAGAGACCCAGTACTTC
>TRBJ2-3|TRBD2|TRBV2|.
CASSVTSGNPDTQYF
TGTGCCAGCAGTGTGACTAGCGGGAATCCAGATACGCAGTATTTT
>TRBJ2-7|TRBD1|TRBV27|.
CATTQYRTGGHEQYF
TGTGCCACCACCCAATATCGGACAGGGGGCCACGAGCAGTACTTC
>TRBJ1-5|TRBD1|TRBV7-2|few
CASSLEHTGTGLGQPQHF
TGTGCCAGCAGCTTAGAACACACCGGGACAGGTTTGGGGCAGCCCCAGCATTTT
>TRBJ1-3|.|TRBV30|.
CAWSWSAGNTIYF
TGTGCCTGGAGTTGGAGCGCTGGAAACACCATATATTTT
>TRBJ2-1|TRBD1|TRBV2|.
CASSEDRGIGSQFF
TGTGCCAGCAGTGAGGACAGGGGAATTGGCAGCCAATTCTTC
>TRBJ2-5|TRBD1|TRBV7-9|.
CASSSGTARETQYF
TGTGCCAGCAGCTCTGGGACAGCCCGAGAGACCCAGTACTTC
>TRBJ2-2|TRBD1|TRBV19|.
CASSQIRGRLEGGELFF
TGTGCCAGTAGTCAAATCAGGGGGCGACTAGAAGGCGGGGAGCTGTTTTTT
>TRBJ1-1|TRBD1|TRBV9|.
CASSDPPGGERQGTEAFF
TGTGCCAGCAGCGACCCACCTGGAGGGGAAAGACAGGGGACTGAAGCTTTCTTT
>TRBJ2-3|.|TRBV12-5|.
CASGLVLTRVSSTDTQYF
TGTGCTAGTGGTTTGGTTCTGACCAGGGTTTCTAGCACAGATACGCAGTATTTT
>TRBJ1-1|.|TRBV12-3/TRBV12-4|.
CASSIYMNTEAFF
TGTGCCAGCAGTATTTACATGAACACTGAAGCTTTCTTT
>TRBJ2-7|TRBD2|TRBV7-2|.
CASSLKSVAGGRSYEQYF
TGTGCCAGCAGCTTAAAATCCGTAGCGGGAGGGAGGTCCTACGAGCAGTACTTC
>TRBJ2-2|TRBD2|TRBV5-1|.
CASSLGASGNTGELFF
TGCGCCAGCAGCTTGGGGGCTAGCGGTAACACCGGGGAGCTGTTTTTT
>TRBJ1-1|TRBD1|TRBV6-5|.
CASRKQGIRGTEAFF
TGTGCCAGCAGGAAACAGGGGATTCGCGGCACTGAAGCTTTCTTT
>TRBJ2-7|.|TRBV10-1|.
CASSDFRRGYEQYF
TGCGCCAGCAGTGATTTCCGTCGAGGCTACGAGCAGTACTTC
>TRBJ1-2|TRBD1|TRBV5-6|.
CASSLAGRGLEGYTF
TGTGCCAGCAGCTTGGCCGGCAGGGGGCTCGAAGGCTACACCTTC
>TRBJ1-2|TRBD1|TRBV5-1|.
CASSLAGGTEIYGYTF
TGCGCCAGCAGCTTGGCGGGAGGGACAGAGATTTATGGCTACACCTTC
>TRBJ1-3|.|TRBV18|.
CASSPDRSSGNTIYF
TGTGCCAGCTCACCAGACAGGAGCTCTGGAAACACCATATATTTT
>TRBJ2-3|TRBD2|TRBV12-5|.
CASGLVKLAGASISDTQYF
TGTGCTAGTGGTTTGGTTAAGCTAGCGGGAGCGTCGATCTCAGATACGCAGTATTTT
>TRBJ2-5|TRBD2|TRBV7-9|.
CASSLGLAGSETQYF
TGTGCCAGCAGCTTGGGACTAGCGGGATCAGAGACCCAGTACTTC